This T cell receptor beta chain was sequenced during a study of OX40 agonist ivuxolimab in advanced cancers. Assay used: immunoSEQ multiplex PCR; TCRdb lists only in-frame clones, some missing. The sample lists tens of thousands of clones, 89% occurring once. The sample here was CD4+ or CD8+ T cells sorted from blood, taken in a trial of the OX40 agonist ivuxolimab. This clonotype was obtained from an adult with an advanced solid tumor such as melanoma, head and neck, liver or kidney cancer.

In DNA, the CDR3 is TGCGCCAGCAGCCCATTAGGGACGGGGTACAATGAGCAGTTCTTC. Translated: CASSPLGTGYNEQFF. The J gene is TRBJ2-1, the V gene TRBV5-1, with D tentatively TRBD1 or TRBD2 (5 bases each). CDR3 length: 15 residues. The germline gives CDR1 SGHRS, CDR2 YFSETQ. Trimming cost V 4 bases and J 4 bases, with 15 bases left between them.